This TCR beta chain derives from a study of circulating and synovial CD4+ cells in juvenile arthritis. In its sample, this clone was seen a few times. Its antigen is as yet unknown. Some clones are missing from TCRdb's copy, which holds only in-frame ones; the method was immunoSEQ multiplex PCR. The repertoire includes under 35,000 clones, over 85% of them detected once, and 2.5% to 3% sits in the top ten. Findings and caveats of the study: Overlap with synovium rose as more T cells were sequenced. These blood cells shared more CDR3 sequences with synovium than bulk blood. Vbeta family usage analysis did not detect the pathogenic-like versus bulk difference. T cell genome counts differed by at least an order of magnitude between CPL and CD4 samples.

The material sequenced was CD4+ T cells from blood. This clonotype was sampled from a human donor with juvenile idiopathic arthritis.

The chain's CDR3 is CASNSQAVPNEQFF. CDR3 in DNA: TGTGCCAGTAACTCCCAAGCGGTCCCTAATGAGCAGTTCTTC. The V and J genes are TRBV19 and TRBJ2-1; TRBD2 might be the D (5 bases). The CDR3 is 14 residues long. Per the germline V gene, CDR1 is LNHDA and CDR2 is SQIVND (reference sequence). Trimming removed 7 bases from V and 7 bases from J, with 17 bases in between.